This T cell receptor (beta chain) was sequenced during a study of vaccination effects on CD4 cells after COVID-19. Whole-study findings and limits: Clonal contraction was marked in infection- and vaccine-induced clones late after vaccination.

Libraries were prepared by immunoSEQ multiplex PCR; TCRdb keeps only in-frame clonotypes and omits some of them. The sample has 21,000 or so clones; roughly 74% are singletons. The CDR3 runs to 16 residues. Trimming stripped 0 bases from V and 1 base from J, with 11 bases between. CDR1 and CDR2 from the germline V gene are SGHTS and YDEGEE. Ahead of sequencing, the ViraFEST assay grew antigen-specific CD4+ T cells using viral peptide pools. Scientists isolated CD4+ T cells after a roughly nine-day culture period ended. The person had PCR-confirmed SARS-CoV-2 infection between March and December 2020. A remark on this clone: Its antigen remains unknown.

The sample was CD4+ T cells from PBMCs cultured with a peptide pool, taken before COVID-19 vaccination. This receptor was taken from a human donor who had a prior SARS-CoV-2 infection. The V call is TRBV5-8, the J call TRBJ1-5; D uncertain. The CDR3 here is CASSLVLGLSNQPQHF. The DNA of the CDR3 is TGTGCCAGCAGCTTGGTTTTAGGTCTGAGCAATCAGCCCCAGCATTTT.